These 17 T cell receptor beta chains were sequenced from one sample in a study of cytomegalovirus exposure and HLA in healthy donors. The PCR ran on 60 Vbeta and 13 Jbeta primers. Profiled with immunoSEQ multiplex PCR; TCRdb holds only in-frame clones, not every one. The sample yields about 130,000 clones, 65% to 85% seen once. The sequencing input was PBMCs. The receptors originated from a woman aged 40 to 50 in good health and CMV-seronegative.

This chain connects TRBV2 to TRBJ1-5; D might be TRBD1 (6 bases). The CDR3 contains 13 residues. The germline gives CDR1 SNHLY, CDR2 FYNNEI. With 6 bases removed from V and 8 bases from J, the gap between germline ends came to 14 bases. The CDR3 DNA reads TGTGCCAGCAGAGGGGGGGTAGGGGAGCCCCAGCATTTT. It specifies CASRGGVGEPQHF.

The V and J genes are TRBV27 and TRBJ2-1; TRBD2 matches 7 bases. The CDR3 loop spans 17 amino acids. CDR1 MNHEY and CDR2 SMNVEV come from the germline V gene (reference sequence). Trimming cost V 7 bases and J 5 bases; bases outside gene matches: 17. CDR3: CASTSYPPGGGNNEQFF. CDR3 sequence (DNA): TGTGCCAGCACCTCTTATCCCCCGGGAGGCGGGAACAATGAGCAGTTCTTC.

The rearrangement uses TRBV18 and TRBJ2-7; D gene uncertain. CDR1 KGHSH and CDR2 LQKENI come from the germline V gene. This CDR3 is built from 14 residues. V lost 6 bases to trimming and J lost 0 bases, with 12 bases between them. This chain's CDR3 is CASSEGTDSYEQYF. CDR3 in DNA: TGTGCCAGCTCGGAAGGCACAGACTCCTACGAGCAGTACTTC.

The gene calls are TRBV5-1 and TRBJ1-1; no clear D gene. V was cut by 4 bases and J by 1 base, with 14 bases left in between. This CDR3 spans 15 amino acids. From germline, CDR1 is SGHRS and CDR2 YFSETQ. The CDR3 region has the DNA TGCGCCAGCAGCATAAACGTTGACAAGAACACTGAAGCTTTCTTT. It specifies CASSINVDKNTEAFF.

CDR3 DNA: TGTGCCAGCAGCGCTACAGGAAGTACGCAGTATTTT. Residues: CASSATGSTQYF. This chain links TRBV6-1 with TRBJ2-3; a possible D gene is TRBD1 (5 bases). This CDR3 contains 12 residues. CDR1 and CDR2 from the germline V gene are MNHNS and SASEGT. The ends were cut back, 6 bases at V and 8 bases at J, with 12 bases in the middle.

The chain carries TRBV19 and TRBJ1-4, with 8 positions matching TRBD1. The V gene end was trimmed by 4 bases and the J gene end by 4 bases; junction bases not matched to a gene: 5. CDR3 length: 15 residues. Germline lookup yields CDR1 LNHDA and CDR2 SQIVND (reference sequence). CDR3 nucleotides: TGTGCCAGTAGTAAAACAGGGGGAAATAATGAAAAACTGTTTTTT. Translating gives CASSKTGGNNEKLFF.

In its sample, this clone was seen once. The CDR3 sequence is CASRTQGGGTEAFF. CDR3 nucleotide sequence: TGTGCCAGCAGAACTCAGGGGGGCGGCACTGAAGCTTTCTTT. The chain employs TRBV11-2 and TRBJ1-1; TRBD1 matches 7 bases. Germline V gene sequence: CDR1 SGHAT, CDR2 FQNNGV. The trim removed 6 bases at V and 4 bases at J, leaving 8 bases unmatched. The CDR3 consists of 14 residues.

The chain combines TRBV28 with TRBJ2-1, with TRBD2 matching over 9 bases. The J segment lost 4 bases and the V segment lost 4 bases, leaving 14 bases of the junction unmatched. There are 18 residues in the CDR3. Germline CDR1 reads MDHEN; CDR2 reads SYDVKM. CDR3 in DNA: TGTGCCAGCAGTTCGTCCGGGACTAGCTTTTGGGGGTACAATGAGCAGTTCTTC. This encodes CASSSSGTSFWGYNEQFF.

This chain connects TRBV29-1 to TRBJ2-3, with 10 nucleotides matching TRBD2. This CDR3 spans 16 amino acids. Germline-derived CDR1 and CDR2 are SQVTM and ANQGSEA. V was pared by 7 bases and J by 2 bases, with 12 bases of the junction left unmatched. For the CDR3, the DNA is TGCAGCGCCGTGAGGCTAGCGGGGGACTTCACAGATACGCAGTATTTT. Amino acid sequence: CSAVRLAGDFTDTQYF.

This chain links TRBV6-1 with TRBJ1-5, with 8 nucleotides matching TRBD1. The CDR3 is 15 residues long. The V segment lost 4 bases and the J segment 3 bases; nucleotides outside the gene matches: 5. Germline V CDR1 and CDR2: MNHNS, SASEGT. Here the CDR3 DNA reads TGTGCCAGCAGTGCGGACAGGGTAAACAATCAGCCCCAGCATTTT. Translating gives CASSADRVNNQPQHF.

V and J are TRBV29-1 and TRBJ2-7; a weak D match, TRBD2 (6 bases). CDR1 and CDR2 (germline): SQVTM, ANQGSEA. The CDR3 runs to 12 residues. Trimming shortened V by 5 bases and J by 0 bases, and 8 bases separated the two germline ends. The chain's CDR3 is CSVFSGSYEQYF. CDR3 DNA: TGCAGCGTTTTTAGCGGCTCCTACGAGCAGTACTTC.

The rearrangement uses TRBV4-2 and TRBJ2-3, with TRBD2 matching 7 bases. CDR1 is LGHNA and CDR2 is YNFKEQ in the germline V gene. V lost 0 bases to trimming and J lost 8 bases; unmatched junction nucleotides: 8. The CDR3 length is 15 residues. In DNA, the CDR3 is TGTGCCAGCAGCCAAGATGTGGCGGGGAGGGTTACGCAGTATTTT. Its protein is CASSQDVAGRVTQYF.

The chain links TRBV19 to TRBJ2-1; 8 bases map to TRBD2. The CDR3 is made up of 15 amino acids. CDR1 is LNHDA, CDR2 SQIVND, per germline (reference sequence). V lost 7 bases to trimming and J lost 0 bases; unmatched junction nucleotides: 5. The CDR3 here is CASISSGSSYNEQFF. The CDR3 nucleotides read TGTGCCAGTATTTCCAGCGGGAGCTCCTACAATGAGCAGTTCTTC. The full variable domain, with the rest looked up from reference TRBV19 and TRBJ2-1, is DGGITQSPKYLFRKEGQNVTLSCEQNLNHDAMYWYRQDPGQGLRLIYYSQIVNDFQKGDIAEGYSVSREKKESFPLTVTSAQKNPTAFYLCASISSGSSYNEQFFGPGTRLTVL.

The chain couples TRBV30 to TRBJ1-2; 8 bases are a match to TRBD1. Germline V gene sequence: CDR1 GTSNPN, CDR2 SVGIG (reference sequence). This CDR3 contains 15 residues. With V trimmed by 1 base and J by 0 bases, 4 bases remained unmatched. For the CDR3, the DNA is TGTGCCTGGAGTGCCGGGACAGGACCTAACTATGGCTACACCTTC. Its protein product is CAWSAGTGPNYGYTF. The complete variable domain, with remaining parts taken from reference TRBV30 and TRBJ1-2, reads SQTIHQWPATLVQPVGSPLSLECTVEGTSNPNLYWYRQAAGRGLQLLFYSVGIGQISSEVPQNLSASRPQDRQFILSSKKLLLSDSGFYLCAWSAGTGPNYGYTFGSGTRLTVV.

The V and J genes are TRBV9 and TRBJ2-5; maybe TRBD2 (6 bases). From germline, CDR1 is SGDLS and CDR2 YYNGEE. Trimming removed 1 base at V and 4 bases at J, with 11 bases between. This CDR3 has 14 residues. CDR3 sequence: CASSVTSSGETQYF. Here the CDR3 DNA reads TGTGCCAGCAGCGTAACTAGCTCCGGAGAGACCCAGTACTTC.

The V gene is TRBV2, the J gene TRBJ2-1; tentative D call: TRBD2 (5 bases). V was clipped by 7 bases and J by 0 bases, with 10 bases between them. Germline CDR1 reads SNHLY; CDR2 reads FYNNEI. The CDR3 runs to 14 residues. The CDR3 protein is CASTRGSSYNEQFF. The CDR3 coding sequence is TGTGCCAGCACCCGGGGTAGCTCCTACAATGAGCAGTTCTTC.

This clone came up a few times. The chain links TRBV7-2 to TRBJ1-1; 8 nucleotides agree with TRBD1. V lost 4 bases and J lost 4; bases outside the gene matches: 5. Germline CDR1 and CDR2: SGHTA and FQGNSA. The CDR3 extends over 14 amino acids. This CDR3 reads CASSSGQGATEAFF. The CDR3 DNA reads TGTGCCAGCAGCTCCGGACAGGGAGCCACTGAAGCTTTCTTT.